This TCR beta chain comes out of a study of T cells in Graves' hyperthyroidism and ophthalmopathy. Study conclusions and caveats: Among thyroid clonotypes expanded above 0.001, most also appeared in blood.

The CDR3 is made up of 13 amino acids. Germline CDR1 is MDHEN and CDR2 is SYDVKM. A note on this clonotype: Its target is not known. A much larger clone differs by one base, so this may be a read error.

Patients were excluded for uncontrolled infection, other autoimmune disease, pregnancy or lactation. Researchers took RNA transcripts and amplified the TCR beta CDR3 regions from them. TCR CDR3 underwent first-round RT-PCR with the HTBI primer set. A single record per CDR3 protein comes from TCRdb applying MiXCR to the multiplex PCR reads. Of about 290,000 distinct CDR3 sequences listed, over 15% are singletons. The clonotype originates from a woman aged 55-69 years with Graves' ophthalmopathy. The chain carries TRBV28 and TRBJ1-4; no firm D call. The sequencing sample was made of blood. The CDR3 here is CVSKGQPDEKLFF. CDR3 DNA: TGTGTCAGCAAGGGCCAGCCAGATGAAAAACTGTTTTTT.